A single TCR beta chain is shown here with its context. This specimen comes from a study of blood T cell repertoires in COVID-19. Study-wide context: Samples of COVID-19 (acute and convalescent) were obtained from the United States, Italy and Spain. PBMCs, B-cell-depleted T cells, or T cells provided the cDNA or gDNA that made up the material.

Original processing notes: Quantification of nucleated cells was approximated via reference gene primer amplification. Sequencing used immunoSEQ multiplex PCR; TCRdb keeps in-frame clones, though not all of them. V and J calls plus clone size are reproduced from that table; the DNA served to infer D and trimming. The repertoire consists of some 310,000 clones, with roughly 90% occurring once and the leading ten covering 1%. The germline V gene encodes CDR1 ENHRY and CDR2 SYGVKD. This CDR3 contains 14 residues. V lost 7 bases to trimming and J lost 0 bases; unmatched junction nucleotides: 4. Seattle patients were enrolled during active infection and followed longitudinally.

The sequence derives from a woman aged 40-49 years with COVID-19, enrolled during active disease. What was sequenced was peripheral blood. The J gene is TRBJ2-3, the V gene TRBV10-3, with 7 bases matching TRBD2. CDR3: CAITPRGSTDTQYF. CDR3 nucleotide sequence: TGTGCCATCACCCCGCGGGGGAGCACAGATACGCAGTATTTT.